This entry is about one T cell receptor (beta chain). Its antigen is unidentified. Looked up from germline, CDR1 is SQVTM and CDR2 is ANQGSEA. The CDR3 loop spans 14 amino acids. V was clipped by 2 bases and J by 4 bases, with 12 bases between them. These data are taken from a study of cytotoxic CD8 clonotypes in ibrutinib-treated CLL. Whole-study context: The cohort had ten to eleven relapsed/refractory and 15 treatment-naive patients, 17 IGHV unmutated.

This table comes from immunoSEQ multiplex PCR, and its TCRdb copy is limited to in-frame clones, with some not included. This sample yields under 200,000 clones, of which about 80% are seen a single time; about 4.5% belongs to the top ten. The study, taken as a whole, reports: There were differences in sampling times between sustained-remission and progressing patients. At progression, clonality fell back toward baseline after rising at ibrutinib response. Baseline levels of clonality went above those of age-matched healthy donors and moved with circulating CD8+ T-cell counts.

The rearrangement links TRBV29-1 to TRBJ2-1; D may be TRBD2 (5 bases). The sequence derives from a human donor with chronic lymphocytic leukemia. Sequenced material: PBMCs, taken after 24 months of ibrutinib treatment. This chain's CDR3 is CSVETSGTYNEQFF. The DNA of the CDR3 is TGCAGCGTTGAAACGAGCGGAACTTACAATGAGCAGTTCTTC.